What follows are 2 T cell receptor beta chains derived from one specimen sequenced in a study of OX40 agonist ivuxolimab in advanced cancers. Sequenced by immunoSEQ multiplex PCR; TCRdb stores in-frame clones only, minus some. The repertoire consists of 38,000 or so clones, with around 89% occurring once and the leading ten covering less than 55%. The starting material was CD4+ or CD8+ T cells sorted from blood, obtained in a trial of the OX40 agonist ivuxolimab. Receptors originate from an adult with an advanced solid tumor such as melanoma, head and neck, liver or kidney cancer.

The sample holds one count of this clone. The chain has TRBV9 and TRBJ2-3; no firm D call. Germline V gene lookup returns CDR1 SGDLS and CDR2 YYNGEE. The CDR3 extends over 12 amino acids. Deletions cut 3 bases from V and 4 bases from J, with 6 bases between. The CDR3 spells CASSDTPDTQYF. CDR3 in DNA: TGTGCCAGCAGCGACACGCCAGATACGCAGTATTTT.

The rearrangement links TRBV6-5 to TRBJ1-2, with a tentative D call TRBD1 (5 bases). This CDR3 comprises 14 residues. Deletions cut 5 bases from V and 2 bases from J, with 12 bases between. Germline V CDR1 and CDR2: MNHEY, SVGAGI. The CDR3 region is CASSHPEGNYGYTF. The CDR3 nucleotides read TGTGCCAGCAGTCATCCAGAGGGGAACTATGGCTACACCTTC.